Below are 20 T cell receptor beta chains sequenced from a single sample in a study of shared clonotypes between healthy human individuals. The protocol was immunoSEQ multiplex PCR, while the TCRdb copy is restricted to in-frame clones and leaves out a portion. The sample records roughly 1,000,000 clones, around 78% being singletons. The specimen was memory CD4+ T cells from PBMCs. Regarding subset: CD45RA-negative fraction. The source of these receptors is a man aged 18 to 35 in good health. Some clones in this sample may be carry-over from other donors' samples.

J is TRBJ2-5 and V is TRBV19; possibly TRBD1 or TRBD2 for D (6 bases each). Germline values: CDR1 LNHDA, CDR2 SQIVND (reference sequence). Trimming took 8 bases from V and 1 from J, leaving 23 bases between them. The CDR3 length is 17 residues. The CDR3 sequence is CASPIGGAREAQETQYF. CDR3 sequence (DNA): TGTGCCAGTCCGATAGGGGGTGCTAGGGAGGCCCAAGAGACCCAGTACTTC.

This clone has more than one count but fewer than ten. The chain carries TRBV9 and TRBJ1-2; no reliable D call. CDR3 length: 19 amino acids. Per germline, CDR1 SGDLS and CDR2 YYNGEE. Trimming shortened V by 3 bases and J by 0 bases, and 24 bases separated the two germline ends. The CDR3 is CASSDRRLSASLPNYGYTF. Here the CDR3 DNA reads TGTGCCAGCAGCGACCGACGTTTATCAGCCTCACTTCCTAACTATGGCTACACCTTC.

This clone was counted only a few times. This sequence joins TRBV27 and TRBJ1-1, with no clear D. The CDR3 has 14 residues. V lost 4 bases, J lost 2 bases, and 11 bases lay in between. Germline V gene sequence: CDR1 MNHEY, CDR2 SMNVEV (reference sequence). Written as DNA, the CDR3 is TGTGCCAGCAGTTGGGGAAGGGCTAACACTGAAGCTTTCTTT. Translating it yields CASSWGRANTEAFF.

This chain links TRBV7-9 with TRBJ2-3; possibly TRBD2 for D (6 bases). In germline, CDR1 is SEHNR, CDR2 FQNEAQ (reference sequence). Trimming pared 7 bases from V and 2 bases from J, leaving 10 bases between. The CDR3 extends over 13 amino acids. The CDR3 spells CASNTRDTDTQYF. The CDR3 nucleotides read TGTGCCAGCAATACGCGGGACACAGATACGCAGTATTTT.

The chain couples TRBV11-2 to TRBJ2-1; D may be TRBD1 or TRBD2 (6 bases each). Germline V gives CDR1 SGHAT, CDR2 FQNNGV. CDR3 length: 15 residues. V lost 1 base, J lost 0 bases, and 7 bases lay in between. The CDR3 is CASSLGGASYNEQFF. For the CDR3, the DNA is TGTGCCAGCAGCTTAGGGGGGGCCTCCTACAATGAGCAGTTCTTC.

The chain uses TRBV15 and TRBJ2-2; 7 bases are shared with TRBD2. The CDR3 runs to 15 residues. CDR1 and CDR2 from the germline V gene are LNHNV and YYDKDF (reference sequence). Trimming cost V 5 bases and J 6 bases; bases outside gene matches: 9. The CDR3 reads CATSGSTLAAGELFF. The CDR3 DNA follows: TGTGCCACCAGCGGCAGCACTCTAGCGGCCGGGGAGCTGTTTTTT.

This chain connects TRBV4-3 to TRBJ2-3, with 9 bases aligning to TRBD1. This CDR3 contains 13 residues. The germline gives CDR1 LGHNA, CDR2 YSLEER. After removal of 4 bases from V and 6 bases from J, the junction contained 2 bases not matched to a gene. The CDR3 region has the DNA TGCGCCAGCAGCCTAGACAGGGGGGATACGCAGTATTTT. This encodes CASSLDRGDTQYF.

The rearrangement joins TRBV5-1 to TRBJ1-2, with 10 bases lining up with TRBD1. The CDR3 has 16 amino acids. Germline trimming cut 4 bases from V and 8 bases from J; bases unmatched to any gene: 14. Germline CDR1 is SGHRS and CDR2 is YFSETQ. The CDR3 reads CASSSGQGDNTGGYTF. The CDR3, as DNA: TGCGCCAGCAGCAGTGGACAGGGGGACAATACGGGAGGCTACACCTTC.

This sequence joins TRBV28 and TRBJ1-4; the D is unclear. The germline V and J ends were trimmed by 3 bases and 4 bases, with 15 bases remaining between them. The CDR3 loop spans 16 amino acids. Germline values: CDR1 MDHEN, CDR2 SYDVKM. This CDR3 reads CASSFRRAQSNEKLFF. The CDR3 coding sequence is TGTGCCAGCAGTTTTCGGCGGGCACAGAGTAATGAAAAACTGTTTTTT.

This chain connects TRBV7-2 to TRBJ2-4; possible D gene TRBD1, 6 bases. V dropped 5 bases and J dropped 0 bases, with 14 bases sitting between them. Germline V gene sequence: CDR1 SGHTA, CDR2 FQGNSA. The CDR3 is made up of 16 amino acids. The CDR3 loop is CASSQSTGVAKNIQYF. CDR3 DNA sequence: TGTGCCAGCAGCCAGTCGACAGGAGTAGCCAAAAACATTCAGTACTTC.

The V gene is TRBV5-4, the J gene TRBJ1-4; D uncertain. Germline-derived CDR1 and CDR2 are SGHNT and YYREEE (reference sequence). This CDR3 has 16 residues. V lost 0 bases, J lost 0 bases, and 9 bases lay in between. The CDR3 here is CASSLGSGATNEKLFF. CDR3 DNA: TGTGCCAGCAGCTTGGGGTCGGGTGCAACTAATGAAAAACTGTTTTTT.

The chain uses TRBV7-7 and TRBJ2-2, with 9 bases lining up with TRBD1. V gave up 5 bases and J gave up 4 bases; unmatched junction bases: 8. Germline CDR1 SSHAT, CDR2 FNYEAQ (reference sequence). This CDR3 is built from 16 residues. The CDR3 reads CASSLGQGLSTGELFF. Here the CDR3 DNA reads TGTGCCAGCAGCCTAGGACAGGGGTTAAGCACCGGGGAGCTGTTTTTT.

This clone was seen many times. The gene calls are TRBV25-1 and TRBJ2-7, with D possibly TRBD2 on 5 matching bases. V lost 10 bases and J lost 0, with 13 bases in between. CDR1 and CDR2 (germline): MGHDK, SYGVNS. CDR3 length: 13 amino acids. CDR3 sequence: CATGGPSSYEQYF. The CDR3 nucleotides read TGTGCCACCGGAGGCCCTAGCTCCTACGAGCAGTACTTC.

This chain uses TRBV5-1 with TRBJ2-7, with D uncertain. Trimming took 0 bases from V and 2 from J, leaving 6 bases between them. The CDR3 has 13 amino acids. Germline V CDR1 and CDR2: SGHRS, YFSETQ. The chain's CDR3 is CASSLDGPYEQYF. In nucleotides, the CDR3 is TGCGCCAGCAGCTTGGACGGCCCCTACGAGCAGTACTTC.

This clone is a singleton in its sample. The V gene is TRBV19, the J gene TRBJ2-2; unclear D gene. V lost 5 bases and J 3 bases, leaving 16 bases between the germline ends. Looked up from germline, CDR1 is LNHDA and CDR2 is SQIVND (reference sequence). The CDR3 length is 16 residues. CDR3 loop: CASSRRQSPYTGELFF. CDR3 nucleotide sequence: TGTGCCAGTAGTCGTCGACAATCCCCTTACACCGGGGAGCTGTTTTTT. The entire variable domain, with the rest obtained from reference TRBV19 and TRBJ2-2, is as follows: DGGITQSPKYLFRKEGQNVTLSCEQNLNHDAMYWYRQDPGQGLRLIYYSQIVNDFQKGDIAEGYSVSREKKESFPLTVTSAQKNPTAFYLCASSRRQSPYTGELFFGEGSRLTVL.

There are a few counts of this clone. The CDR3, as DNA: TGCGCCAGCTCATTCACGGCCCCAACCTCTGGGGCCAACGTCCTGACTTTC. Protein product: CASSFTAPTSGANVLTF. The chain uses TRBV10-2 and TRBJ2-6; no reliable D call. The V and J ends lost 8 bases and 0 bases respectively, with 17 bases between them. Germline loops: CDR1 WSHSY, CDR2 SAAADI. This CDR3 spans 17 amino acids.

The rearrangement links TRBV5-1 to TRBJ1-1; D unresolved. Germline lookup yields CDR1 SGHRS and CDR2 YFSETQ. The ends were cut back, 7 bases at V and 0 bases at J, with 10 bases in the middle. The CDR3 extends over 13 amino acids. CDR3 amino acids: CASRSGLNTEAFF. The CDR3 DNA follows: TGCGCCAGCCGGTCGGGCCTGAACACTGAAGCTTTCTTT.

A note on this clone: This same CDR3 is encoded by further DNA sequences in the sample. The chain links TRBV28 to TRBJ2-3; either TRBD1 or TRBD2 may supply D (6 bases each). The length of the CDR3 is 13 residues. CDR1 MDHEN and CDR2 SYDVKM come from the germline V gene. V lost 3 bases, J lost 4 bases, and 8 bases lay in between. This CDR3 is CASSFGGPDTQYF. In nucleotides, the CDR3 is TGTGCCAGCAGTTTTGGGGGGCCAGATACGCAGTATTTT.

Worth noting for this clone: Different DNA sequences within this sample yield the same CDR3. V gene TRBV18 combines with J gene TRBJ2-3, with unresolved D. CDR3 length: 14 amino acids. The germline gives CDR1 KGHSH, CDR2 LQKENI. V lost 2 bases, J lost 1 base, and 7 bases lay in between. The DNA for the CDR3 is TGTGCCAGCTCACCATCCCAGGGCACAGATACGCAGTATTTT. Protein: CASSPSQGTDTQYF.

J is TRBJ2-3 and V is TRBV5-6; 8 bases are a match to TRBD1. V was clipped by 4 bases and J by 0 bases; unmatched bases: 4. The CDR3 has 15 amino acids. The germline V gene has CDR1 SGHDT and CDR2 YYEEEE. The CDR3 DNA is TGTGCCAGCAGCCTGTGGACAGGGAGCACAGATACGCAGTATTTT. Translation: CASSLWTGSTDTQYF.